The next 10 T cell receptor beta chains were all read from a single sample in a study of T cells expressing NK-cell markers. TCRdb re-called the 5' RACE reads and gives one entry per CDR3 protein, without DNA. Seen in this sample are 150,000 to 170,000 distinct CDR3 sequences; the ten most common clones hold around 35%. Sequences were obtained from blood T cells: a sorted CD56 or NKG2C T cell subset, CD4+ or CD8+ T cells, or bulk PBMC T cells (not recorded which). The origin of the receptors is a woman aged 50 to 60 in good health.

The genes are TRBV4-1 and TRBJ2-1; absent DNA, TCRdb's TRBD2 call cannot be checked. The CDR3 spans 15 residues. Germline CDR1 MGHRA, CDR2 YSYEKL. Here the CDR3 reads CASSQSRAGINEQFF.

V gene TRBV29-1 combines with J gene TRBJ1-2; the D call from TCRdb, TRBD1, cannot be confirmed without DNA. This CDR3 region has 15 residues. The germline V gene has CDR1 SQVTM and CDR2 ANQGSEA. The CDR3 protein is CSVEGTPDRAYGYTF.

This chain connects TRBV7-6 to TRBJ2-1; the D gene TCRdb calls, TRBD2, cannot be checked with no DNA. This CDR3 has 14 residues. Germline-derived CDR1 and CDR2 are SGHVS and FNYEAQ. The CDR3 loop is CASSPGSQYNEQFF. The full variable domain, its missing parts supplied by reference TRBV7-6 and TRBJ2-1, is GAGVSQSPRYKVTKRGQDVALRCDPISGHVSLYWYRQALGQGPEFLTYFNYEAQQDKSGLPNDRFSAERPEGSISTLTIQRTEQRDSAMYRCASSPGSQYNEQFFGPGTRLTVL.

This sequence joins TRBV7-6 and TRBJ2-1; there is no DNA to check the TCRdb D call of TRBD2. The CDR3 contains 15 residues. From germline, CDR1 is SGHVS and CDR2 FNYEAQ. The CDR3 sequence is CASSLVGTSGNEQFF. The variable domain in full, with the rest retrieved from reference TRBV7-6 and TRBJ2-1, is GAGVSQSPRYKVTKRGQDVALRCDPISGHVSLYWYRQALGQGPEFLTYFNYEAQQDKSGLPNDRFSAERPEGSISTLTIQRTEQRDSAMYRCASSLVGTSGNEQFFGPGTRLTVL.

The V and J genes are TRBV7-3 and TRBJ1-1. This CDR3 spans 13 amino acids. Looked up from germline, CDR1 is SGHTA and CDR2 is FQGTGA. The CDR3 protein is CASSLTRNTEAFF.

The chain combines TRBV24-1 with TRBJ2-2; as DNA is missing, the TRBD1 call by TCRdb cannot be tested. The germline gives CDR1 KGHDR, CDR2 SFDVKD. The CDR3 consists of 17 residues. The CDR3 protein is CATSDPYETENTGELFF.

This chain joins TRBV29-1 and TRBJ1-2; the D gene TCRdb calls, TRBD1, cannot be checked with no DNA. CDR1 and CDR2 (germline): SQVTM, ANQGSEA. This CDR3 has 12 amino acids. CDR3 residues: CSETGNGYGYTF. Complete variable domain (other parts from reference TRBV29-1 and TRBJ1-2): SAVISQKPSRDICQRGTSLTIQCQVDSQVTMMFWYRQQPGQSLTLIATANQGSEATYESGFVIDKFPISRPNLTFSTLTVSNMSPEDSSIYLCSETGNGYGYTFGSGTRLTVV.

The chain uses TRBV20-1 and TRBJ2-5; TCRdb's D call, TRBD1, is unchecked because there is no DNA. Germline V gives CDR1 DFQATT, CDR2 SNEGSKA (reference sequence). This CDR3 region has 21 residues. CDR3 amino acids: CSAYRDRELSSSGGPEETQYF.

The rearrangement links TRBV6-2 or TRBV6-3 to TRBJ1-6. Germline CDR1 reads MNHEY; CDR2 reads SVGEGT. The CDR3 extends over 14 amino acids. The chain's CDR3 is CASSYEGPSAALHF.

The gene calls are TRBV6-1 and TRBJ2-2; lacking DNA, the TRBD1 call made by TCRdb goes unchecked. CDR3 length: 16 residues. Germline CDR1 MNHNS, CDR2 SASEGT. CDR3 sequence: CASSEGDRVGTGELFF.